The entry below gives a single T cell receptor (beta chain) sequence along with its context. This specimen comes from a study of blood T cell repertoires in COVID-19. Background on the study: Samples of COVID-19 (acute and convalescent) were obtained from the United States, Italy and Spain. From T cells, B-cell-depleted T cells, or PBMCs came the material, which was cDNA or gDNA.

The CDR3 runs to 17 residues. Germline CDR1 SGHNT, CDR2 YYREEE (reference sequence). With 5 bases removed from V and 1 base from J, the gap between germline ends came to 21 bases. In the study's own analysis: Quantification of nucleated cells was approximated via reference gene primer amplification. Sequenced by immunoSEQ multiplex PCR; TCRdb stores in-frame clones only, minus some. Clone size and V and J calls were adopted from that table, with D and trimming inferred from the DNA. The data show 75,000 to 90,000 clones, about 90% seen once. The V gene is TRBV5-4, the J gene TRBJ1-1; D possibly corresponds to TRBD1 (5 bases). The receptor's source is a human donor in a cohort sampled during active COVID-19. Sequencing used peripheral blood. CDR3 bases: TGTGCCAGCAGTCCTCCGGGGGGGTGGATCTCGAACACTGAAGCTTTCTTT. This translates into CASSPPGGWISNTEAFF.